The entry below gives a single T cell receptor beta chain sequence along with its context. The sample belongs to a study of blood T cell repertoires in COVID-19. Background on the study: Collection of acute and convalescent COVID-19 samples took place in the United States, Italy and Spain. Nucleic acid was either cDNA or gDNA, and it came from T cells, B-cell-depleted T cells, or PBMCs.

The germline V gene encodes CDR1 GTSNPN and CDR2 SVGIG (reference sequence). With 1 base removed from V and 4 bases from J, the gap between germline ends came to 11 bases. This CDR3 is 14 amino acids long. Some clones are missing from TCRdb's copy, which holds only in-frame ones; the method was immunoSEQ multiplex PCR. Seen here are approximately 300,000 clones, approximately 90% observed once, and the top ten hold 8.5% to 12%. Participants' own reports of clinical history determined their cohort assignment. Material: PBMCs or T cells enriched from blood (not recorded which). The genes are TRBV30 and TRBJ1-5; D perhaps matches TRBD1 (6 bases). The clonotype originates from a woman under 30 who had recovered from COVID-19. CDR3 DNA sequence: TGTGCCTGGAGTGACCTCAGGGGAAATCAGCCCCAGCATTTT. It codes for CAWSDLRGNQPQHF.